This TCR beta chain was documented in a study of blood T cells in healthy people across ages. Study-wide points: The lack of PBMC sorting stopped any conclusive naive versus antigen-experienced comparison.

As concerns this clonotype: Its antigen is not known. One junction end does not reproduce the germline sequence, and a read error may be involved.

A second PCR, run for roughly 7 to 11 cycles, used a sample-barcoded 5' primer plus a J-beta primer mix. TCRdb called the 5' RACE reads again in MiXCR, with one record for every CDR3 protein. The repertoire consists of 850,000 or so distinct CDR3 sequences, with about 28% occurring once and the leading ten covering about 18%. CDR3 length: 13 amino acids. Source material: blood. The V and J genes are TRBV12-3 or TRBV12-4 and TRBJ1-1; D remains ambiguous. The TCR originated in a woman older than 75 in good health. CDR3 loop: CAGSPGLNTEAFF. The CDR3 DNA sequence: TGTGCCGGCAGTCCAGGCTTGAACACTGAAGCTTTCTTT.